A selection of T cell receptor beta chains follows, all from one sample in a study of blood T cell repertoires in COVID-19. TCRdb's table, derived via immunoSEQ multiplex PCR, lists solely in-frame clones and lacks some. The table has more than 150,000 clones, 70% to 85% seen once. Input material: peripheral blood. Receptor source: a human donor in a cohort sampled during active COVID-19. CDR3s include the opening cysteine and the closing phenylalanine or tryptophan. A D gene is named only where the DNA matches it firmly. Rows may omit the clone size; those that give it use once, few, many or a size class.

CASSARLAGLDNEQFF	16	TRBJ2-1	-	TRBD2	TRBV9
CASSPGTGFYNEQFF	15	TRBJ2-1	-	TRBD1	TRBV5-4
CATKGLGQGDQPQHF	15	TRBJ1-5	-	TRBD1	TRBV6-5
CAWSVLGGNYGYTF	14	TRBJ1-2	-	-	TRBV30
CASSLDREGEEAFF	14	TRBJ1-1	-	-	TRBV5-4
CASSSSGTVYGYTF	14	TRBJ1-2	-	TRBD1	TRBV5-1
CASSPDRGRYEQYF	14	TRBJ2-7	-	TRBD1	TRBV6-5
CASSLDEGYEQYF	13	TRBJ2-7	-	-	TRBV5-6
CASSHFRDRGYYGYTF	16	TRBJ1-2	once	TRBD1	TRBV11-2
CASRTGQGAYEQYF	14	TRBJ2-7	-	TRBD1	TRBV27
CASSLILAGEGEQYF	15	TRBJ2-7	-	TRBD2	TRBV5-1
CASSLDLSGNTIYF	14	TRBJ1-3	-	-	TRBV11-2
CASSVYSSYGYTF	13	TRBJ1-2	-	-	TRBV9
CASSQGREQQYEQYF	15	TRBJ2-7	-	-	TRBV3-1/TRBV3-2
CASSPAGDRGMLEQFF	16	TRBJ2-1	-	TRBD1	TRBV5-1
CASSQGFGETGELFF	15	TRBJ2-2	-	-	TRBV3-1/TRBV3-2
CASSLGGRGEETQYF	15	TRBJ2-5	-	-	TRBV2
CAAPPDREKEGYTF	14	TRBJ1-2	-	TRBD1	TRBV6-8
CASSAPGTGFTEAFF	15	TRBJ1-1	-	TRBD1	TRBV2
CAISETAGSDTQYF	14	TRBJ2-3	-	-	TRBV10-3
CASSLPLPRDSVYEQYF	17	TRBJ2-7	-	TRBD1	TRBV7-9
CASSLNRVGEQYF	13	TRBJ2-7	-	-	TRBV5-6
CASRYAGGTFPYEQYF	16	TRBJ2-7	-	-	TRBV21-1
CASSQGLADLYQETQYF	17	TRBJ2-5	-	TRBD2	TRBV3-1/TRBV3-2
CASSLGQNYEKLFF	14	TRBJ1-4	-	-	TRBV5-1
CASSQYRGRTYEQYF	15	TRBJ2-7	-	TRBD1	TRBV3-1/TRBV3-2
CASSLGQDNSPLHF	14	TRBJ1-6	-	TRBD1	TRBV7-9
CASTQRGVAGVYNEQFF	17	TRBJ2-1	few	TRBD2	TRBV3-1/TRBV3-2
CATSSDRALGYTF	13	TRBJ1-2	-	TRBD1	TRBV15
CATSRDSFRQGPFHF	15	TRBJ1-6	-	TRBD1	TRBV15
CASSLEGRNYGYTF	14	TRBJ1-2	-	-	TRBV7-2
CASSKLEGAWNGYTF	15	TRBJ1-2	-	TRBD1	TRBV28
CAVRGLSTDTQYF	13	TRBJ2-3	-	-	TRBV12-3/TRBV12-4
CASSLLPGLVSGEQYF	16	TRBJ2-7	-	TRBD2	TRBV27
CASSPESRQVYTEAFF	16	TRBJ1-1	-	-	TRBV5-6
CSALPPGGTEAFF	13	TRBJ1-1	-	-	TRBV29-1
CASDPPGQGLFGYTF	15	TRBJ1-2	-	TRBD1	TRBV2
CASSSGTDAYEQYF	14	TRBJ2-7	-	TRBD1	TRBV7-9
CASSLMGPGAVGEAFF	16	TRBJ1-1	-	-	TRBV5-8
CASSPLAGGEDEQFF	15	TRBJ2-1	-	TRBD2	TRBV7-7
CAWSPGVPSNTEAFF	15	TRBJ1-1	-	-	TRBV30
CASGLVPNEQYF	12	TRBJ2-7	-	-	TRBV6-5
CASSQDRGRDIQYF	14	TRBJ2-4	-	TRBD1	TRBV27
CASSLSGGANNEQFF	15	TRBJ2-1	-	-	TRBV27
CASSYLGQGDTEAFF	15	TRBJ1-1	-	TRBD1	TRBV27
CASRTDNTADYEQYF	15	TRBJ2-7	-	-	TRBV2
CASSDSVGGDTQYF	14	TRBJ2-3	-	-	TRBV6-4
CASSRRTGYLGEQYF	15	TRBJ2-7	-	TRBD1	TRBV19
CASSTRLDTDTQYF	14	TRBJ2-3	-	-	TRBV19
CASSLGFEGWNTEAFF	16	TRBJ1-1	-	-	TRBV5-1
CASSLQVHGELFF	13	TRBJ2-2	-	-	TRBV9
CASSSGTGATEAFF	14	TRBJ1-1	-	TRBD1	TRBV5-1